The clone carrying this T cell receptor beta chain was detected once. The PCR contained 60 Vbeta and 13 Jbeta primers. Repertoires were generated with immunoSEQ multiplex PCR, while TCRdb's copy carries only in-frame clones and drops some. The sample consists of about 140,000 clones, around 80% of them appearing once. The sample belongs to a study of cytomegalovirus exposure and HLA in healthy donors. This sequence was found in a man under 40 in good health and CMV-seronegative. The sequenced sample consisted of PBMCs.

The CDR3 region is CASSSRTSEYNEQFF. CDR3 nucleotide sequence: TGTGCCAGCAGCTCCCGGACTAGCGAGTACAATGAGCAGTTCTTC. The rearrangement links TRBV7-2 to TRBJ2-1; 9 bases are a match to TRBD2. The CDR3 consists of 15 residues. V shed 4 bases, J shed 4 bases, and the junction held 5 bases outside the gene matches. Germline CDR1 SGHTA, CDR2 FQGNSA.